This note documents a single T cell receptor (beta chain) sequence. The CDR3 has 12 residues. V lost 6 bases, J lost 17 bases, and 20 bases lay in between. CDR1 is SQVTM and CDR2 is ANQGSEA in the germline V gene. The sample belongs to a study of blood T cell repertoires in COVID-19. In the original processing: Amplification with reference gene primers provided the estimates of nucleated cell counts. The method was immunoSEQ multiplex PCR; TCRdb's version includes in-frame clones alone and lacks a portion of them. V, J and clone size reflect that table, while D and trimming were determined from the DNA. The table shows around 200,000 clones, with more than 65% occurring only once.

What was sequenced was peripheral blood. This chain joins TRBV29-1 and TRBJ2-6; TRBD2 is a possible D gene (6 bases). This clonotype originated in a man over 45 with active or convalescent COVID-19. CDR3 DNA: TGCAGCGTCGAAAAGCCGGGAGCCGGTGTGACTTTC. The encoded protein is CSVEKPGAGVTF. The full variable domain, in which reference TRBV29-1 and TRBJ2-6 provide the parts outside the CDR3, is SAVISQKPSRDICQRGTSLTIQCQVDSQVTMMFWYRQQPGQSLTLIATANQGSEATYESGFVIDKFPISRPNLTFSTLTVSNMSPEDSSIYLCSVEKPGAGVTFGAGSRLTVL.